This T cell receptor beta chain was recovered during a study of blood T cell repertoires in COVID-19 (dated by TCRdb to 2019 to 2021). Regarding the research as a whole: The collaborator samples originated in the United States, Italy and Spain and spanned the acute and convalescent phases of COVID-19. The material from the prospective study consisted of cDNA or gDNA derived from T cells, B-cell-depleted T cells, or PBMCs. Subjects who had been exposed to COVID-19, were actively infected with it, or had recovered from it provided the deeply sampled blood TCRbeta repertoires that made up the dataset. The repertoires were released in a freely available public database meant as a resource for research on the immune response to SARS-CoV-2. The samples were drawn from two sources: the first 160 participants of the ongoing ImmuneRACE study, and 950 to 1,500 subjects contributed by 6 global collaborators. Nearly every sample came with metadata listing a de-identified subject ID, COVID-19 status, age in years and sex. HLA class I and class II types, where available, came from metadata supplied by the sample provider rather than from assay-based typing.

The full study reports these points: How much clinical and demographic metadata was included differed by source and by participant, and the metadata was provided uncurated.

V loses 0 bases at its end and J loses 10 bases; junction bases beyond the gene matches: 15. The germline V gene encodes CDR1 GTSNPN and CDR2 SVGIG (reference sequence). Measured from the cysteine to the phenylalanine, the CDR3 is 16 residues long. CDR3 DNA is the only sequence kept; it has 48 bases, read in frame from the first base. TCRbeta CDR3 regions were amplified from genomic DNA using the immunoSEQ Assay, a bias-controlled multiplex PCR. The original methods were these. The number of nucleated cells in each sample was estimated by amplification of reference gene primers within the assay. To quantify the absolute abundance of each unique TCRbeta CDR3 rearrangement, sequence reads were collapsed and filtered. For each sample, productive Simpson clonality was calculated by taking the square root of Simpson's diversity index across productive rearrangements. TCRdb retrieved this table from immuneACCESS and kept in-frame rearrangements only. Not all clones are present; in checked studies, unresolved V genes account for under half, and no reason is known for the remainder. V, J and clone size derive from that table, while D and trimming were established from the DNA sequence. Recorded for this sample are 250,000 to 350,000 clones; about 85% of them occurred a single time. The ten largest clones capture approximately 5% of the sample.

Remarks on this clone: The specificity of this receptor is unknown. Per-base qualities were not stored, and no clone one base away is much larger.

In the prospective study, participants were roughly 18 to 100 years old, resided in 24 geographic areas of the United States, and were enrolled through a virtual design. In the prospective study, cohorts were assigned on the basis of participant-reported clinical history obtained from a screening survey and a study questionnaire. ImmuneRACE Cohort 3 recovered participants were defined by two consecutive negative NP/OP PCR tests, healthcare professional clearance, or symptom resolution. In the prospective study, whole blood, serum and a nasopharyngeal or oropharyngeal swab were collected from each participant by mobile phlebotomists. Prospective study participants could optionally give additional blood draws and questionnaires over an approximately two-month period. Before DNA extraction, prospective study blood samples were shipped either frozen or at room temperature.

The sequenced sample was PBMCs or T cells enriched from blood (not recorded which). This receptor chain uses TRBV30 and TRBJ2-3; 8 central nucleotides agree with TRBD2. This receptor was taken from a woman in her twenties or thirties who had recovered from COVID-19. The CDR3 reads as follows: CAWSVVGRGASRAQYF. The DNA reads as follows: TGTGCCTGGAGTGTGGTGGGGCGGGGGGCGTCCCGGGCGCAGTATTTT. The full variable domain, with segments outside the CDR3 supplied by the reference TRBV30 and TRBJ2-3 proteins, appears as SQTIHQWPATLVQPVGSPLSLECTVEGTSNPNLYWYRQAAGRGLQLLFYSVGIGQISSEVPQNLSASRPQDRQFILSSKKLLLSDSGFYLCAWSVVGRGASRAQYFGPGTRLTVL.